The next 10 T cell receptor beta chains were all read from a single sample in a study of blood T cell repertoires in COVID-19. Sequenced by immunoSEQ multiplex PCR; TCRdb stores in-frame clones only, minus some. The data show approximately 230,000 clones, with roughly 84% seen just once and over 3% held by the top ten. Input material: peripheral blood. The receptors were sampled from a woman aged 40 to 55 with active or convalescent COVID-19.

The chain uses TRBV7-3 and TRBJ2-5, with 10 bases fitting TRBD2. The junction had 2 bases not matched to a gene; V was cut back by 2 bases and J by 5 bases. The length of the CDR3 is 14 residues. CDR1 is SGHTA and CDR2 is FQGTGA in the germline V gene. For the CDR3, the DNA is TGTGCCAGCAGCTTACTGGGACTAGCGGAGACCCAGTACTTC. The encoded protein is CASSLLGLAETQYF.

V is TRBV5-6 and J is TRBJ2-3; tentatively, D is TRBD1 (6 bases). CDR3 size: 16 residues. The germline gives CDR1 SGHDT, CDR2 YYEEEE. Trimming removed 5 bases from V and 0 bases from J, with 16 bases in between. The CDR3 DNA reads TGTGCCAGCAGTCCCAGGGCAGGGGTGAGCACAGATACGCAGTATTTT. Translated: CASSPRAGVSTDTQYF.

The V and J genes are TRBV7-5 and TRBJ2-7; the DNA was not compared with TRBD2, the D call given in the table. TRBV7-5 is a pseudogene. The CDR3 is made up of 18 amino acids. The chain's CDR3 is CVSTPTPIPPLVPYEQYV. The DNA of the CDR3 is TGTGTCAGCACCCCTACCCCCATACCCCCACTAGTCCCCTACGAGCAGTACGTC.

Only a few counts were recorded for this clone. This rearrangement joins TRBV29-1 to TRBJ2-2; D is undetermined. This CDR3 has 15 residues. CDR1 and CDR2 from the germline V gene are SQVTM and ANQGSEA. V lost 3 bases and J lost 1, with 12 bases in between. Here the CDR3 reads CSVDRQSKNTGELFF. The CDR3 DNA reads as TGCAGCGTTGACAGGCAGAGCAAGAACACCGGGGAGCTGTTTTTT.

The chain is built from TRBV7-3 and TRBJ1-6; D perhaps matches TRBD1 (6 bases). This CDR3 is built from 13 residues. Per the germline V gene, CDR1 is SGHTA and CDR2 is FQGTGA. V lost 6 bases, J lost 14 bases, and 17 bases lay in between. In DNA, the CDR3 is TGTGCCAGCAGACCCTCAGGACAGCGATCCCTCCACTTT. Translation gives CASRPSGQRSLHF.

The chain employs TRBV4-1 and TRBJ1-4; D unresolved. Germline V gives CDR1 MGHRA, CDR2 YSYEKL. There are 12 residues in the CDR3. The V gene lost 4 bases and the J gene lost 8 bases, with 8 bases spanning the gap. The CDR3 nucleotides are TGCGCCAGCAGCCCCCTCGGGGAAAAACTGTTTTTT. The encoded protein is CASSPLGEKLFF.

The chain uses TRBV13 and TRBJ2-4; 13 bases match TRBD2. The CDR3 covers 18 residues. Germline V gives CDR1 PRHDT, CDR2 FYEKMQ (reference sequence). V shed 5 bases and J 0 bases; nucleotides not matched to a gene: 7. For the CDR3, the DNA is TGTGCCAGCAGCCCCAGGACTAGCGGGGGCCTAGCCAAAAACATTCAGTACTTC. This codes for CASSPRTSGGLAKNIQYF.

Comment on this clone: Germline is not matched at one junction end, which may reflect a read error. The chain employs TRBV7-7 and TRBJ1-4; D is possibly TRBD1 (6 bases). Germline V lookup: CDR1 SSHAT, CDR2 FNYEAQ (reference sequence). The length of the CDR3 is 13 residues. The CDR3 sequence is CASSLNRDEKLFF. As DNA, the CDR3 is TGTGCTAGCAGCTTAAACAGGGATGAAAAACTGTTTTTT. Variable domain in full (rest from reference TRBV7-7 and TRBJ1-4): GAGVSQSPRYKVTKRGQDVTLRCDPISSHATLYWYQQALGQGPEFLTYFNYEAQPDKSGLPSDRFSAERPEGSISTLTIQRTEQRDSAMYRCASSLNRDEKLFFGSGTQLSVL.

The chain links TRBV11-2 to TRBJ2-7; D call uncertain. CDR1 is SGHAT and CDR2 is FQNNGV in the germline V gene. This CDR3 contains 14 residues. Deletions cut 1 base from V and 6 bases from J, with 13 bases between. As DNA, the CDR3 is TGTGCCAGCAGCTTAGTTCGGGTTTCTGGCGAGCAGTACTTC. The encoded protein is CASSLVRVSGEQYF.

The J gene is TRBJ2-5, the V gene TRBV5-1; D uncertain. V was shortened by 4 bases and J by 2 bases, with 9 bases between the two germline ends. Germline V gene data show CDR1 as SGHRS and CDR2 as YFSETQ. The CDR3 loop spans 13 amino acids. CDR3 DNA: TGCGCCAGCAGCCTGGTCCCTCAAGAGACCCAGTACTTC. Protein: CASSLVPQETQYF.